Below, one TCR beta chain is given with its context. It has no known antigen specificity. No clone much larger than this one lies a single base away; base qualities are absent. This sample was included in a study of cytomegalovirus exposure and HLA in healthy donors listed by TCRdb under 2017. For context, the study as a whole: According to a later analysis, one platform produced both the 120 validation repertoires and the roughly 660 repertoires of the first cohort. The study was designed to test whether signatures of past pathogen exposure could be identified by cataloging public T cell receptors. To predict cytomegalovirus infection status, the study brought together high-throughput TCR immunosequencing, statistical association of individual TCRs with disease status, and machine learning. A separate validation cohort of more than 100 different subjects was used in addition to the roughly 700-subject first cohort. Summary of the overall study and its limitations: The study listed 150 to 200 TCR beta chains as associated with cytomegalovirus. In both the original and validation cohorts, the classifier was reported to diagnose cytomegalovirus status with high specificity and sensitivity. Most TCR sequences were seen in very few donors, while some public TCRs were found in many individuals. According to the authors, the approach could potentially be generalized to other disease states and immunological phenotypes. In vitro tests confirmed that a few of the cytomegalovirus-associated TCR beta chains recognize cytomegalovirus antigens. Subsequent analysis determined that TCRs grouped into clusters in the first cohort also showed a tendency toward co-occurrence across the 90 to 150 validation repertoires, and 85% to 95% of cluster scores exceeded 0. The validation cohort had no HLA typing available for a later analysis, so co-occurrence within that cohort was assessed over all 120 or so repertoires.

Library preparation employed the immunoSEQ multiplex PCR assay. Concerning the study's data processing: A statistical classification framework was developed to diagnose cytomegalovirus status using the catalog of TCR beta chain sequences. In TCRdb, the immuneACCESS table is reduced to in-frame sequences with V and J assigned. These tables do not hold every clone; where another copy was compared, an unresolved V gene accounts for under half, and the others remain unexplained. V, J and clone size reflect that table, while D and trimming were determined from the DNA. Here the sample has about 120,000 clones; about 91% occur a single time. The top ten clones comprise 1.5% to 2% of the sample. The germline V and J ends show losses of 0 bases and 2 bases respectively, and no gene match explains 3 bases of the junction. The CDR3 runs 15 residues from the cysteine to the phenylalanine. Solely the CDR3 DNA is kept, with 45 bases framed from the first base. CDR1 SGDLS and CDR2 YYNGEE were looked up in the germline V gene.

Separate from the roughly 650-subject first cohort, the validation cohort of 90 to 150 subjects was the group to which the donors belonged. Sequenced sample: PBMCs. The rearranged chain carries TRBV9 and TRBJ2-7; 9 bases in between match TRBD2. This receptor was obtained from a man in his late teens or twenties in good health and CMV-seronegative. The nucleotide sequence reads TGTGCCAGCAGCGTAGCGGCTAGCGGGACCTACGAGCAGTACTTC. Its protein is CASSVAASGTYEQYF.